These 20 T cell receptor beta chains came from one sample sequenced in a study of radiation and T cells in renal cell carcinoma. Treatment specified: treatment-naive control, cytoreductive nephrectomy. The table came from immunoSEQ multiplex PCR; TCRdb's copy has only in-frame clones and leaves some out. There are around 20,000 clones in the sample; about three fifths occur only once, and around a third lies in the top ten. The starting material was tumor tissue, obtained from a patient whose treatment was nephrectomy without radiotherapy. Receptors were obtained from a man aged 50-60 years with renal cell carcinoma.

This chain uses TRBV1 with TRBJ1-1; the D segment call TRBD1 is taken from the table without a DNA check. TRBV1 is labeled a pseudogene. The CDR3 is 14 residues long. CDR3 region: CTSSQETGQGEAFF. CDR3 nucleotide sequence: TGCACCAGCAGCCAAGAGACGGGACAGGGAGAAGCTTTCTTT.

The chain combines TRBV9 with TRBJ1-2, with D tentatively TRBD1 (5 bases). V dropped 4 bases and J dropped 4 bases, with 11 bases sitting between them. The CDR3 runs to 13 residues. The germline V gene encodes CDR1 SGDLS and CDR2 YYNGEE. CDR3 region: CASSSRQSYGYTF. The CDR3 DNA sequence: TGTGCCAGCAGCAGTCGACAGAGCTATGGCTACACCTTC.

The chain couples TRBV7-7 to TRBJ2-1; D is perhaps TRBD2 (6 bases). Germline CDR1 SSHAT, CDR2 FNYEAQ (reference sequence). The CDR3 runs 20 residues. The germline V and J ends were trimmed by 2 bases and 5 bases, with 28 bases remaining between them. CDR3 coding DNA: TGTGCCAGCAGCTTATCCCCTTGGGGGGTATCGACTAGTCCCGACAATGAGCAGTTCTTC. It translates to CASSLSPWGVSTSPDNEQFF.

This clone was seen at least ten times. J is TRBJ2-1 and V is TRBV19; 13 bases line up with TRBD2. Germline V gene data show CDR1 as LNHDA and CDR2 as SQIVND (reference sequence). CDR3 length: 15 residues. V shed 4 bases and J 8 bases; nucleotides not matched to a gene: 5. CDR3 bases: TGTGCCAGTAGTAAGGGACTAGCGGGACGGGATGAGCAGTTCTTC. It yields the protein CASSKGLAGRDEQFF.

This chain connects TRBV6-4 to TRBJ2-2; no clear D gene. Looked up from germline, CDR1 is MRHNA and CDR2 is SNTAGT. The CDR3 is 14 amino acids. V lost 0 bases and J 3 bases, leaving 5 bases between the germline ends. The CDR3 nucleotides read TGTGCCAGCAGTGACTCGTCAGACACCGGGGAGCTGTTTTTT. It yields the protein CASSDSSDTGELFF.

Here the CDR3 reads CASSVSGRTEAFF. In DNA, the CDR3 is TGTGCCAGCAGCGTAAGCGGGCGGACTGAAGCTTTCTTT. The rearrangement links TRBV9 to TRBJ1-1; D unclear. This CDR3 region has 13 residues. From germline, CDR1 is SGDLS and CDR2 YYNGEE. With 1 base removed from V and 5 bases from J, the gap between germline ends came to 9 bases.

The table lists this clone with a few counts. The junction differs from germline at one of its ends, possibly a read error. In DNA form, the CDR3 reads TGTGCCAGCAGCGAAGGAGGCAATAGCAATCAGCCCCAGCATTTT. It encodes CASSEGGNSNQPQHF. The chain carries TRBV2 and TRBJ1-5; D not certain. CDR1 and CDR2 (germline): SNHLY, FYNNEI. This CDR3 is built from 15 residues.

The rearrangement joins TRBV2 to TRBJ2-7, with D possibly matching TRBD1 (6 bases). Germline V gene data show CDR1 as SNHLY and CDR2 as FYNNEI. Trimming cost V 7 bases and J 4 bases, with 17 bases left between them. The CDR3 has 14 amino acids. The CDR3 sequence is CASNLQGFAYEQYF. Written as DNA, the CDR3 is TGTGCCAGCAATCTACAGGGTTTCGCTTACGAGCAGTACTTC.

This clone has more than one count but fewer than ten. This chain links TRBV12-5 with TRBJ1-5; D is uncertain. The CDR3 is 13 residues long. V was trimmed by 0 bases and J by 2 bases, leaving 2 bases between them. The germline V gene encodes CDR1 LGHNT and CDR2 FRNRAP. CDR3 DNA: TGTGCTAGTGGTTTGGTAGGCAATCAGCCCCAGCATTTT. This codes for CASGLVGNQPQHF.

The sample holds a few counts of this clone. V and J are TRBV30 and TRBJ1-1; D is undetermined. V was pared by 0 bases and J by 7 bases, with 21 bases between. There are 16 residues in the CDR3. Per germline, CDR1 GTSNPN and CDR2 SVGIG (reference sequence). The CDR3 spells CAWSVPRAGTIHEAFF. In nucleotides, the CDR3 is TGTGCCTGGAGTGTACCCCGTGCAGGAACAATTCATGAAGCTTTCTTT.

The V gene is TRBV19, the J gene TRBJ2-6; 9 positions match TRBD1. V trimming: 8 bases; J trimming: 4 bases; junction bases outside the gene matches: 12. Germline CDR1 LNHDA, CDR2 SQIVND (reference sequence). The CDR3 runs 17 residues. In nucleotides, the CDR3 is TGTGCCAGTTCCCAGGGACAGGGAGTATGGGGGGCCAACGTCCTGACTTTC. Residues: CASSQGQGVWGANVLTF.

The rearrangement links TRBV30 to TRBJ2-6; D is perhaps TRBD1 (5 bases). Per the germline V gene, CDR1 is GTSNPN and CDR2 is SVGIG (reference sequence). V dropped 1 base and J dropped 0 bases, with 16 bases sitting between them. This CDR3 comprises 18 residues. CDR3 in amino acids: CAWSGEGRVISGANVLTF. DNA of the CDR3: TGTGCCTGGAGTGGGGAAGGCAGGGTTATCTCTGGGGCCAACGTCCTGACTTTC. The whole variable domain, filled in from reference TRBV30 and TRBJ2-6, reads SQTIHQWPATLVQPVGSPLSLECTVEGTSNPNLYWYRQAAGRGLQLLFYSVGIGQISSEVPQNLSASRPQDRQFILSSKKLLLSDSGFYLCAWSGEGRVISGANVLTFGAGSRLTVL.

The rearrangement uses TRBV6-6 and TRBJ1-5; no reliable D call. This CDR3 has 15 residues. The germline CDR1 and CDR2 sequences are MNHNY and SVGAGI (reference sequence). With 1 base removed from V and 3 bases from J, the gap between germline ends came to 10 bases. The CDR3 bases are TGTGCCAGCAGTTACTTTGCCACCTCCAATCAGCCCCAGCATTTT. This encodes CASSYFATSNQPQHF.

The CDR3 sequence is CATSSNFDRENEQFF. The CDR3 DNA follows: TGTGCCACCAGCAGTAATTTTGACAGGGAAAATGAGCAGTTCTTC. The gene calls are TRBV15 and TRBJ2-1; 7 positions match TRBD1. The V gene's germline CDR1 is LNHNV and CDR2 YYDKDF (reference sequence). The ends lost 3 bases at V and 7 bases at J; junction bases unmatched: 9. This CDR3 has 15 residues.

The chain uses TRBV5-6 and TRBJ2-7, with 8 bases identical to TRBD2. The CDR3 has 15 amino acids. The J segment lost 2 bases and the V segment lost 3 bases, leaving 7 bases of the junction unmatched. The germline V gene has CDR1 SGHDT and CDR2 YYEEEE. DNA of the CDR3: TGTGCCAGCAGCTCGCAAGCGGGAGCGCCCTACGAGCAGTACTTC. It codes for CASSSQAGAPYEQYF.

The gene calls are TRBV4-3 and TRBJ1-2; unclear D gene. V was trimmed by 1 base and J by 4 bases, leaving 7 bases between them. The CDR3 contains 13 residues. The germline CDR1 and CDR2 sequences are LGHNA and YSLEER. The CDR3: CASSQGAVYGYTF. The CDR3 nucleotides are TGCGCCAGCAGCCAAGGGGCAGTCTATGGCTACACCTTC.

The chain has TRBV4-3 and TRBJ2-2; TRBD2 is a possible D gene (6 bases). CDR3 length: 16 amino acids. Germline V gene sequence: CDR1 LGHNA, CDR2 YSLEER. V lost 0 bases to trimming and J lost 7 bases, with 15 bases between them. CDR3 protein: CASSQELGASDGELFF. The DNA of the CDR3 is TGCGCCAGCAGCCAAGAACTCGGGGCTAGCGACGGGGAGCTGTTTTTT.

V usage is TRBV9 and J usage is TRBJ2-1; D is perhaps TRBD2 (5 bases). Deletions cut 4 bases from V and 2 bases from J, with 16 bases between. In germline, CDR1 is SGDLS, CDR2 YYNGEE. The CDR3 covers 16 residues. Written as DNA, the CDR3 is TGTGCCAGCAGCCCAGAAGCGGAATTGACCTACAATGAGCAGTTCTTC. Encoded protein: CASSPEAELTYNEQFF.

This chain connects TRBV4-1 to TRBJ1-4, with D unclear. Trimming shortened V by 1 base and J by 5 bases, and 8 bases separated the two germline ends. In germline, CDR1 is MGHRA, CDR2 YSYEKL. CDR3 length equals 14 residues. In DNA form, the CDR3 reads TGCGCCAGCAGCCAAGTCGGGTACAATGAAAAACTGTTTTTT. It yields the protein CASSQVGYNEKLFF.

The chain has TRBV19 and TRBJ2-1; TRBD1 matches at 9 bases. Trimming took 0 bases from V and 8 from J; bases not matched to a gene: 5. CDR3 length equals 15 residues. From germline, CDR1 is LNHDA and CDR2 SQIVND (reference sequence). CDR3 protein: CASSIEDRGADEQFF. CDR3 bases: TGTGCCAGTAGTATAGAGGACAGGGGCGCGGATGAGCAGTTCTTC.